This TCR beta chain stems from a study of T-cell reconstitution after alpha-beta-depleted transplantation in children. The authors prepared the TCRbeta library with unique molecular identifiers. TCRdb reprocessed the PCR reads with MiXCR, giving one entry per CDR3 protein. This table has roughly 200,000 distinct CDR3 sequences, about 11% appearing once. Details on this clonotype: Its antigen is undetermined. A read error may produce the germline difference seen at one junction end.

The study's findings and limits: A year had passed since transplant, and T-cell counts and diversity by then came mostly from newly produced T cells. For some patients, TCRbeta diversity was high at day 60 because of recipient T cells and thymic progenitors that survived.

CDR1 SGHKS and CDR2 YYEKEE come from the germline V gene (reference sequence). The CDR3 has 13 residues. The source of this sequence is a child under two years old with acute myeloid leukemia, due to receive a stem cell transplant. Specimen: PBMCs, collected before TCRalphabeta/CD19-depleted stem cell transplant. V usage is TRBV5-5 and J usage is TRBJ1-2; no clear D gene. This CDR3 reads CASSFSLPYGDTF. In DNA form, the CDR3 reads TGTGCCAGCAGCTTCTCACTGCCCTATGGCGACACCTTC.